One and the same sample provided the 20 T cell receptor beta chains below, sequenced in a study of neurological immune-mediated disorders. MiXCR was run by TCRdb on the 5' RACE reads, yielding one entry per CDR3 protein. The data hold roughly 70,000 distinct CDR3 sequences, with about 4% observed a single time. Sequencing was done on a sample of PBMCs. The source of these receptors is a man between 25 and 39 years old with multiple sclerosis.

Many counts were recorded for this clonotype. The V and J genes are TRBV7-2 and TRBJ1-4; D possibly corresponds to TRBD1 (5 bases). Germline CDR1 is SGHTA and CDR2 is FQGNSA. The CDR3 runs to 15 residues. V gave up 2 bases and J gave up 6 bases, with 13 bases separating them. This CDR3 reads CASSLRYGGDEKLFF. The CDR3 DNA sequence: TGTGCCAGCAGCTTACGTTACGGGGGGGATGAAAAACTGTTTTTT. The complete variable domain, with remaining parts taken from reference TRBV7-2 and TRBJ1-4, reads GAGVSQSPSNKVTEKGKDVELRCDPISGHTALYWYRQSLGQGLEFLIYFQGNSAPDKSGLPSDRFSAERTGGSVSTLTIQRTQQEDSAVYLCASSLRYGGDEKLFFGSGTQLSVL.

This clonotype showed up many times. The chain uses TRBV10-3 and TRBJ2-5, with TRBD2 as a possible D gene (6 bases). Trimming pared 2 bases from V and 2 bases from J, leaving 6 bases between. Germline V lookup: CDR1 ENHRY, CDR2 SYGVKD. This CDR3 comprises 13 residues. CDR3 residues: CAISEGGQETQYF. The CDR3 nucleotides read TGTGCCATCAGTGAGGGGGGGCAAGAGACCCAGTACTTC.

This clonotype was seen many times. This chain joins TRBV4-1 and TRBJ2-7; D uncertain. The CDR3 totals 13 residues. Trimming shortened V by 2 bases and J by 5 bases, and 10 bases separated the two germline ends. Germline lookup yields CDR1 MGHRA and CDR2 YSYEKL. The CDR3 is CASSQTEKNEQYF. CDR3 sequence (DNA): TGCGCCAGCAGCCAAACAGAGAAGAACGAGCAGTACTTC.

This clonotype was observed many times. CDR3 nucleotide sequence: TGTGCCAGCAGCTTATCAGGGGGCGACATTCAGTACTTC. It encodes CASSLSGGDIQYF. The V and J genes are TRBV7-3 and TRBJ2-4; 8 nucleotides match TRBD1. Trimming took 2 bases from V and 8 from J; bases not matched to a gene: 2. From germline, CDR1 is SGHTA and CDR2 FQGTGA. This CDR3 contains 13 residues.

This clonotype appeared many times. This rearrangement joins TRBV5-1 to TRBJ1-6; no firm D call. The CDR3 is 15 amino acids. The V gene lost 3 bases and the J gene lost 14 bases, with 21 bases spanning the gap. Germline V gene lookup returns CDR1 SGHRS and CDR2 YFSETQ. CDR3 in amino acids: CASSSGQTDRRTLHF. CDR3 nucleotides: TGCGCCAGCAGCTCCGGTCAGACGGACCGTCGAACCCTCCACTTT.

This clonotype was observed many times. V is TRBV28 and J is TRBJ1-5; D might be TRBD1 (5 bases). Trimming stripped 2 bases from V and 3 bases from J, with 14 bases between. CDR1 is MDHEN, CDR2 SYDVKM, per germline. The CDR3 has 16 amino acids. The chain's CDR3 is CASSLPGRDYNQPQHF. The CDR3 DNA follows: TGTGCCAGCAGTTTACCAGGCAGGGACTACAATCAGCCCCAGCATTTT.

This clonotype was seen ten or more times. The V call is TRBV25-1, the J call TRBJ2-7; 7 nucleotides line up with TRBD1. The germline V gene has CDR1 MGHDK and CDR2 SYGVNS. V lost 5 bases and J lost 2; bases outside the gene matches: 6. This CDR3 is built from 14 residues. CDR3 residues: CASSNPGTAYEQYF. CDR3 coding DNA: TGTGCCAGCAGTAACCCCGGGACAGCCTACGAGCAGTACTTC.

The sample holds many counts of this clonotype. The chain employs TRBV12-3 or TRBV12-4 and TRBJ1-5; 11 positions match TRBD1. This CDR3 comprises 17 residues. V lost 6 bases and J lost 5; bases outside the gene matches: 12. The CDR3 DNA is TGTGCCAGCAGCCGGACAGGGGGCGGAAGGGTTGATCAGCCCCAGCATTTT. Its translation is CASSRTGGGRVDQPQHF.

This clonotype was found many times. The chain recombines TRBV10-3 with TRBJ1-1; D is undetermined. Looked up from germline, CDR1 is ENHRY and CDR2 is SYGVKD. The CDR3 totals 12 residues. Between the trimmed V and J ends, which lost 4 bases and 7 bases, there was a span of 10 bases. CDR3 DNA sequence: TGTGCCATCAGTGTTACCGGGAATGAAGCTTTCTTT. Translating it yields CAISVTGNEAFF.

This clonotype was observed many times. The CDR3 is CASSYHRGRGGELFF. CDR3 sequence (DNA): TGTGCCAGCAGTTACCACAGGGGGCGCGGCGGGGAGCTGTTTTTT. This chain uses TRBV6-5 with TRBJ2-2; TRBD1 matches at 9 bases. J was trimmed by 7 bases and V by 2 bases; bases with no gene match: 5. Germline loops: CDR1 MNHEY, CDR2 SVGAGI. This CDR3 is built from 15 residues.

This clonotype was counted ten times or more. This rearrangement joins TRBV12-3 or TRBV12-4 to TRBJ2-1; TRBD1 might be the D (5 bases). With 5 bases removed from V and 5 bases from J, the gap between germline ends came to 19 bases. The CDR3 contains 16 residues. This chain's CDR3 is CASSPKEQGRDNEQFF. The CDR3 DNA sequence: TGTGCCAGCAGTCCCAAAGAGCAGGGAAGAGACAATGAGCAGTTCTTC.

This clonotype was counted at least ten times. The CDR3 sequence is CASSKDRMGDTQYF. The CDR3 bases are TGTGCCAGCAGTAAAGACAGGATGGGAGATACGCAGTATTTT. This chain links TRBV6-2 or TRBV6-3 with TRBJ2-3; tentatively, D is TRBD1 (6 bases). Germline values: CDR1 MNHEY, CDR2 SVGEGT. The CDR3 covers 14 residues. The germline V and J ends were trimmed by 5 bases and 5 bases, with 14 bases remaining between them.

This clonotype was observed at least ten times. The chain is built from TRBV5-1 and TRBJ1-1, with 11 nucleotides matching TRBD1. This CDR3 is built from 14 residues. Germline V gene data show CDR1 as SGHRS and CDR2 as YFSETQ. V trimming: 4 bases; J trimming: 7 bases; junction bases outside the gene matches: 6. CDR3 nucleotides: TGCGCCAGCAGCGCCGGACAGGGGGCGGGTGAAGCTTTCTTT. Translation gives CASSAGQGAGEAFF.

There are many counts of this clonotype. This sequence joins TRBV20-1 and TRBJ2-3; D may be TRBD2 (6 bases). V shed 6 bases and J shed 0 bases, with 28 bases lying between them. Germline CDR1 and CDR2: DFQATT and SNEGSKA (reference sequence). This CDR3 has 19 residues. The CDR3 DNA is TGCAGTGCCCCCGAGCCCGGGACTTCGAAATCACCTAGCACAGATACGCAGTATTTT. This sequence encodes CSAPEPGTSKSPSTDTQYF.

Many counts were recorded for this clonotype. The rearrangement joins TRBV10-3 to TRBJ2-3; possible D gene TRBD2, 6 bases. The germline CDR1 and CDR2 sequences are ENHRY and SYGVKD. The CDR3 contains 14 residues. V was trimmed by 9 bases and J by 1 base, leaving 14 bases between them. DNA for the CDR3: TGTGCCATAGCCGGGGACTTGCGCACAGATACGCAGTATTTT. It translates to CAIAGDLRTDTQYF.

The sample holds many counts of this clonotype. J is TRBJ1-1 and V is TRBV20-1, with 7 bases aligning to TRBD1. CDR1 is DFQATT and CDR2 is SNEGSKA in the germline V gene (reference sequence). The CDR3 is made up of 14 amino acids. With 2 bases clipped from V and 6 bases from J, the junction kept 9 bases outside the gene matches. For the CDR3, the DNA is TGCAGTGCTAGATCTGACAGGGTCGGGGCTGAAGCTTTCTTT. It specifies CSARSDRVGAEAFF.

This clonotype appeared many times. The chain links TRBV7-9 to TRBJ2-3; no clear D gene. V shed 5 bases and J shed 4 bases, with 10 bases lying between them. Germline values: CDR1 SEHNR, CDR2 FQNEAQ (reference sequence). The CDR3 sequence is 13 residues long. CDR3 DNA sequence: TGTGCCAGCAGCCCCGGATGGGCAGATACGCAGTATTTT. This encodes CASSPGWADTQYF.

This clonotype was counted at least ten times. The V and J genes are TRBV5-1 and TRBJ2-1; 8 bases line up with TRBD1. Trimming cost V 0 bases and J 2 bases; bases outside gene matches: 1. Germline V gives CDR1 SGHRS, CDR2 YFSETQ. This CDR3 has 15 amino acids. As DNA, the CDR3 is TGCGCCAGCAGCTTGGACAGGGGGACCTACAATGAGCAGTTCTTC. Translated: CASSLDRGTYNEQFF.

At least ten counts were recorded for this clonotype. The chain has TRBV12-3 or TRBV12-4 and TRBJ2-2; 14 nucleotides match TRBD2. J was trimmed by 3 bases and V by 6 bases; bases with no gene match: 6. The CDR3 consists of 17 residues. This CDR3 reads CASSQTSGGAYTGELFF. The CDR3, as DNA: TGTGCCAGCAGCCAGACTAGCGGGGGGGCGTACACCGGGGAGCTGTTTTTT.

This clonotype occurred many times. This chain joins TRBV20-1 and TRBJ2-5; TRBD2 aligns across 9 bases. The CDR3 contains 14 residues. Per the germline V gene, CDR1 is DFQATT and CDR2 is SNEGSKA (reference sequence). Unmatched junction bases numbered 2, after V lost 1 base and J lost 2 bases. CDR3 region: CSARVAGGQETQYF. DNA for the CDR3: TGCAGTGCTAGAGTGGCGGGGGGGCAAGAGACCCAGTACTTC.